This T cell receptor beta chain was sequenced during a study of blood T cell repertoires in COVID-19 (TCRdb year 2020). General notes on the study: Samples from collaborators originated in the United States, Italy and Spain and spanned both the acute and convalescent phases of COVID-19. The prospective study material was composed of cDNA or gDNA derived from T cells, B-cell-depleted T cells, or PBMCs. Subjects who had been exposed to COVID-19, were actively infected with it, or had recovered from it provided the deeply sampled blood TCRbeta repertoires that made up the dataset. The repertoires were released in a freely available public database intended as a resource for research on the immune response to SARS-CoV-2. The samples were drawn from two sources: the first 160 participants of the ongoing ImmuneRACE study, and 1,254 subjects contributed by 6 global collaborators. Sample metadata almost always included a de-identified subject ID, COVID-19 status, age in years and sex. HLA class I and class II types, where available, came from metadata supplied by the sample provider rather than from assay-based typing.

V drops 1 base and J drops 4 bases, leaving 16 bases in between. Via the germline V gene, CDR1 is SGHVS and CDR2 FNYEAQ. The CDR3 sequence holds 16 residues, the cysteine and phenylalanine included. Only the CDR3 DNA stays, 48 bases, in frame from base 1. Beyond this particular receptor, the publication reports: The amount of clinical and demographic metadata varied by source and participant and was provided uncurated.

A second Seattle source provided samples from volunteer blood donors who had recovered from COVID-19. Whole blood was collected in K2EDTA tubes by collaborating institutions according to the institutions' own protocols. For TCRbeta analysis, collaborator samples were shipped as frozen whole blood, as isolated PBMCs, or as DNA extracted from either sample type. As for this clone: No antigen is known for it. No qualities accompany the bases; no much larger clone lies one base away.

TCRbeta CDR3 regions were amplified from genomic DNA by means of the immunoSEQ Assay, a bias-controlled multiplex PCR. Turning to the authors' computational methods: The number of nucleated cells in each sample was estimated by amplification of reference gene primers within the assay. To quantify the absolute abundance of each unique TCRbeta CDR3 rearrangement, sequence reads were collapsed and filtered. For each sample, productive Simpson clonality was calculated by taking the square root of Simpson's diversity index across productive rearrangements. What TCRdb holds here is the immuneACCESS table cut down to in-frame rearrangements. Part of the clones is not present; checked against another copy, under half of the missing clones reflect an unresolved V gene, and the others are unexplained. That table supplies the V and J calls and clone size; D and trimming were determined from the DNA. Within this sample are 200,000 or so clones, with more than 65% of them counted one time only. 3% of the sample belongs to the ten largest clones.

The clonotype was recovered from a woman aged 30 to 39 who had recovered from COVID-19. This receptor chain uses TRBV7-6 and TRBJ2-5; the D segment could be TRBD1, given 5 matching bases. Material for sequencing was peripheral blood. The CDR3 in this case is CASSLGSLGAGETQYF. In nucleotide form, the sequence is TGTGCCAGCAGCTTAGGATCTCTAGGGGCAGGAGAGACCCAGTACTTC.